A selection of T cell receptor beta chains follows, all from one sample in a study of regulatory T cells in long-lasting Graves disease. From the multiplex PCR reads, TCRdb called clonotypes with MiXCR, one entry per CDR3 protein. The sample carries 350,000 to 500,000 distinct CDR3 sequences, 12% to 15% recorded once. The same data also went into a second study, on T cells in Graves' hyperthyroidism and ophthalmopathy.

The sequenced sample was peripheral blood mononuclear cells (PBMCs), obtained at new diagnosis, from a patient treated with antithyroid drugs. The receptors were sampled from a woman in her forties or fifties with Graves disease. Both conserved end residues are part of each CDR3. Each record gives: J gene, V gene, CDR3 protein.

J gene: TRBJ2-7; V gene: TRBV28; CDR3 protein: CASSLESPSYEQYF
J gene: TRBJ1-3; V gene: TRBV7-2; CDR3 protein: CASSRRTVGRDTIYF
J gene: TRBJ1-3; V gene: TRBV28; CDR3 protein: CASSFSHSGNTIYF
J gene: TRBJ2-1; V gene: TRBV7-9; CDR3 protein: CASSAGLAGENEQFF
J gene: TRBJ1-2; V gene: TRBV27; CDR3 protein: CASSSRTGQGDGYTF
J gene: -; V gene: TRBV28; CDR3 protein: CASRSGTGGQYEQFF
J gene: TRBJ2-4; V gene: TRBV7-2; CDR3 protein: CASSLRLAGEGLDIQYF
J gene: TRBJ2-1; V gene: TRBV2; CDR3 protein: CASSGTSGNDEQFF
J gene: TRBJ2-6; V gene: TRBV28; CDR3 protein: CASSLFSGANVLTF
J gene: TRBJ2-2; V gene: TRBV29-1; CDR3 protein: CSVGEWATDTGELFF
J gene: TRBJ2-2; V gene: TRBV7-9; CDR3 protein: CASSPPQGPGELFF
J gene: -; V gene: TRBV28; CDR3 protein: CASSTGTGHQETQYF
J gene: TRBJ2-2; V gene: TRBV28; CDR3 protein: CASSPSGRENTGELFF
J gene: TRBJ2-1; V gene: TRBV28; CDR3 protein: CASSLMGAKFF
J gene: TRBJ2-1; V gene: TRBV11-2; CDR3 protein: CASSPRFDGSEQFF
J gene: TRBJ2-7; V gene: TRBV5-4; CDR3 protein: CASSAGTGDFYEQYF
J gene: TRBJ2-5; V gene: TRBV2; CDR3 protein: CASSDSGEGNYQETQYF
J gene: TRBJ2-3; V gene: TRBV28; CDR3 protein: CASSPSGLAGGPDTQYF
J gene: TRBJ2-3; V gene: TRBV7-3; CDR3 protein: CASCLADTQYF
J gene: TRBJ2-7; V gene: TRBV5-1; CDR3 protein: CASSLGQEVNEQYF
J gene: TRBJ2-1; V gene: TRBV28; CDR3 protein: CASRAGAGNEQFF
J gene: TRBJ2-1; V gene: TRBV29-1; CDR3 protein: CSVDLAAGQFF
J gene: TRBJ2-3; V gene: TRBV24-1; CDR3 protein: CATSDPLRGRPDTQYF
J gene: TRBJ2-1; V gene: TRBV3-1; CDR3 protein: CASSHRGQGSYNEQFF
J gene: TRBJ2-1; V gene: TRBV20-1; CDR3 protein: CSAAGTGSYNEQFF
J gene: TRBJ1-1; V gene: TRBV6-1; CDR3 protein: CASSPSGTGRHTEAFF
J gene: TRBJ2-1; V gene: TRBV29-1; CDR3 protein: CSVDPQRGYNEQFF
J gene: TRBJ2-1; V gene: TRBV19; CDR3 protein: CASTLGGNHNEQFF
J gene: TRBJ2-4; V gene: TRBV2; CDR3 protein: CASSGQGAKNIQYF
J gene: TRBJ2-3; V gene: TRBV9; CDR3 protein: CASSMGLAGDTDTQYF
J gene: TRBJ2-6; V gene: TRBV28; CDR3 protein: CASGYHHSGANVLTF
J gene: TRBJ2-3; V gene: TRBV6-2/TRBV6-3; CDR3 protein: CASSSGPTDTQYF
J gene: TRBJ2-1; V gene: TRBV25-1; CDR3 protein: CASGQGFLEQFF
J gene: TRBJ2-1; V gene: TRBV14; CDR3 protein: CASSLRLDWQFF
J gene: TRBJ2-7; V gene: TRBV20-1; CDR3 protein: CSPSGRTYEQYF
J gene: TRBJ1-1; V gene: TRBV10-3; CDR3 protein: CAISGPQTSSEAFF
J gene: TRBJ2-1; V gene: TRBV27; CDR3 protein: CASSWSVSYNEQFF
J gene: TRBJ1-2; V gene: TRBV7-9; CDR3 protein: CASSLEPFYGYTF
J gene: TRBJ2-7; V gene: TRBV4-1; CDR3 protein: CASSQTGTSVTYEQYF
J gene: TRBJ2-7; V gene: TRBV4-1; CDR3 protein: CASSPGLSGYEQYF
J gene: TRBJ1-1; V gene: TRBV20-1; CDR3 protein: CSARVAGIRGDTEAFF
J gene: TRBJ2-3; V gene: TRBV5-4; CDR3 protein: CASNLGLAGADTQYF
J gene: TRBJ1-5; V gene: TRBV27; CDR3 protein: CASSFATGSGQPQHF
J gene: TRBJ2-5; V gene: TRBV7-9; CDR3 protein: CASSQQRQEETQYF
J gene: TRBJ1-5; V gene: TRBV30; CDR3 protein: CAWSVDGNQPQHF
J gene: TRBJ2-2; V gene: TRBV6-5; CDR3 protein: CASSSDPFGTGELFF
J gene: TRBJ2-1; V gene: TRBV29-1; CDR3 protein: CSVGTGELGNEQFF
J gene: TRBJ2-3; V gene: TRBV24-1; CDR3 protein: CATSDPRQTSTDTQYF
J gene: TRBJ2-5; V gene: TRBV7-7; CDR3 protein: CASSSRQGIYETQYF
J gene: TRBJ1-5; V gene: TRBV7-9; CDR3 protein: CASSLAGDGNQPQHF
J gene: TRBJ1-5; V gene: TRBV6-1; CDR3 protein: CASRRDTSNQPQHF